The 27 T cell receptor beta chains below were found in one sample sequenced in a study of Tregs in tolerant kidney transplant recipients (dated by TCRdb to about 2019). The sample's time point label, in plain terms: blood sample drawn before combined kidney and bone marrow transplant. Preparation of the library involved the immunoSEQ multiplex PCR assay. TCRdb took over this immuneACCESS table, retaining in-frame rearrangements with V and J assigned. Such tables are incomplete; in checked studies, under half of the missing clones stem from an unresolved V gene, and the remainder is unexplained. The sample table shows about 110,000 clones, and 90% are seen once. Roughly 0.35% of the sample is held by the ten biggest clonotypes. This sample comprised CD4+ T cells from blood, obtained before the transplant. All receptors derive from a human donor who received a combined kidney and bone marrow transplant.

The rearrangement joins TRBV5-1 to TRBJ1-1; D is unclear. The CDR3 is 17 residues long. V was clipped by 1 base and J by 0 bases, with 16 bases between them. Germline V gene sequence: CDR1 SGHRS, CDR2 YFSETQ. CDR3 sequence (DNA): TGCGCCAGCAGCTTGACCCGCGTCACAACTATGAACACTGAAGCTTTCTTT. This gives the protein CASSLTRVTTMNTEAFF.

This sequence joins TRBV7-9 and TRBJ2-3, with 14 bases lining up with TRBD2. The germline V gene encodes CDR1 SEHNR and CDR2 FQNEAQ (reference sequence). Losses at the gene ends were 4 bases for V and 1 base for J; bases not matched to a gene: 1. The CDR3 extends over 16 amino acids. As DNA, the CDR3 is TGTGCCAGCAGCTCGGGACTAGCGGGAGGCACAGATACGCAGTATTTT. This translates into CASSSGLAGGTDTQYF.

The genes are TRBV5-4 and TRBJ2-1; D gene uncertain. V gave up 4 bases and J gave up 5 bases, with 7 bases separating them. Germline CDR1 reads SGHNT; CDR2 reads YYREEE (reference sequence). This CDR3 is built from 12 residues. DNA of the CDR3: TGTGCCAGCAGCGGGCTAAACAATGAGCAGTTCTTC. It specifies CASSGLNNEQFF.

The chain joins TRBV6-1 to TRBJ2-5; maybe TRBD2 (5 bases). Germline V lookup: CDR1 MNHNS, CDR2 SASEGT. The length of the CDR3 is 11 residues. V was shortened by 6 bases and J by 5 bases, with 7 bases between the two germline ends. This chain's CDR3 is CASRTGETQYF. The CDR3 DNA reads as TGTGCCAGCAGGACGGGGGAGACCCAGTACTTC.

J is TRBJ2-7 and V is TRBV28, with TRBD2 matching over 8 bases. The CDR3 spans 14 residues. V dropped 5 bases and J dropped 9; count of bases not matched to a gene: 12. The germline CDR1 and CDR2 sequences are MDHEN and SYDVKM. The CDR3 DNA sequence: TGTGCCAGCAGTCCCCGGACGGGAGGGAGTCGGCAGTACTTC. Translated, it gives CASSPRTGGSRQYF.

The chain carries TRBV10-3 and TRBJ1-1; D is possibly TRBD1 (5 bases). V was clipped by 9 bases and J by 3 bases, with 20 bases between them. The CDR3 spans 15 residues. CDR1 is ENHRY, CDR2 SYGVKD, per germline. CDR3 bases: TGTGCCATATCGAAGCGTTCCGAAGGGGACACTGAAGCTTTCTTT. Its protein product is CAISKRSEGDTEAFF.

J is TRBJ2-7 and V is TRBV2; 14 nucleotides agree with TRBD2. CDR1 and CDR2 from the germline V gene are SNHLY and FYNNEI. The trim removed 5 bases at V and 2 bases at J, leaving 2 bases unmatched. The CDR3 is 15 residues long. The CDR3 loop reads CASSTTSGGAYEQYF. CDR3 sequence (DNA): TGTGCCAGCAGTACGACTAGCGGGGGGGCCTACGAGCAGTACTTC.

The chain has TRBV5-5 and TRBJ1-5; 8 bases align to TRBD1. Germline V gives CDR1 SGHKS, CDR2 YYEKEE (reference sequence). Trimming cost V 6 bases and J 4 bases; bases outside gene matches: 12. The CDR3 is 16 amino acids. The CDR3: CASNWFGTGGNQPQHF. The CDR3 DNA reads TGTGCCAGCAACTGGTTCGGGACAGGAGGTAATCAGCCCCAGCATTTT.

The V call is TRBV5-1, the J call TRBJ2-1; a weak D match, TRBD2 (5 bases). Germline V lookup: CDR1 SGHRS, CDR2 YFSETQ. Between the trimmed V and J ends, which lost 2 bases and 6 bases, there was a span of 18 bases. The CDR3 is 16 amino acids. The CDR3 protein is CASSFEQLETRNEQFF. The CDR3 DNA reads TGCGCCAGCAGCTTCGAGCAACTAGAAACGCGCAATGAGCAGTTCTTC.

The rearrangement joins TRBV2 to TRBJ2-7, with 7 nucleotides matching TRBD2. V lost 3 bases to trimming and J lost 1 base; unmatched junction nucleotides: 6. The CDR3 contains 15 residues. CDR1 is SNHLY, CDR2 FYNNEI, per germline. CDR3: CASSEGGTRSYEQYF. The CDR3 coding sequence is TGTGCCAGCAGTGAGGGGGGGACGAGGTCCTACGAGCAGTACTTC.

This clone was seen only once. The chain couples TRBV2 to TRBJ1-4; D unclear. V was clipped by 2 bases and J by 4 bases, with 14 bases between them. The germline V gene has CDR1 SNHLY and CDR2 FYNNEI. The CDR3 loop spans 16 amino acids. CDR3 coding DNA: TGTGCCAGCAGTGAAATGGCGGGGAGTTTTAATGAAAAACTGTTTTTT. Translation gives CASSEMAGSFNEKLFF. The variable domain in full, with the rest retrieved from reference TRBV2 and TRBJ1-4, is EPEVTQTPSHQVTQMGQEVILRCVPISNHLYFYWYRQILGQKVEFLVSFYNNEISEKSEIFDDQFSVERPDGSNFTLKIRSTKLEDSAMYFCASSEMAGSFNEKLFFGSGTQLSVL.

The rearrangement links TRBV10-1 to TRBJ1-2; 7 positions agree with TRBD1. With V trimmed by 2 bases and J by 4 bases, 1 base remained unmatched. The germline V gene has CDR1 WNHNN and CDR2 SYGVQD (reference sequence). This CDR3 is 13 amino acids long. The CDR3 protein is CASSEAGGYGYTF. The CDR3 region has the DNA TGCGCCAGCAGTGAGGCAGGGGGCTATGGCTACACCTTC.

The CDR3 DNA reads TGTGCCAGCAGCCGGACAGGGACAGAAAATGAAAAACTGTTTTTT. It codes for CASSRTGTENEKLFF. The genes are TRBV7-8 and TRBJ1-4, with TRBD1 matching over 8 bases. V was clipped by 5 bases and J by 5 bases; unmatched bases: 7. Germline CDR1 and CDR2: SGHVS and FQNEAQ. CDR3 length: 15 amino acids.

CDR3 in amino acids: CASRRGDSGNTIYF. In DNA form, the CDR3 reads TGTGCCAGCAGACGGGGGGATTCTGGAAACACCATATATTTT. The chain uses TRBV6-5 and TRBJ1-3; a weak D match, TRBD1 (5 bases). CDR1 is MNHEY and CDR2 is SVGAGI in the germline V gene. The CDR3 totals 14 residues. The V end lost 6 bases, the J end lost 1 base, and 10 bases lay between the germline ends.

The chain carries TRBV5-1 and TRBJ1-1; TRBD1 matches 7 bases. The V gene end was trimmed by 4 bases and the J gene end by 3 bases; junction bases not matched to a gene: 9. Germline V CDR1 and CDR2: SGHRS, YFSETQ. This CDR3 spans 15 amino acids. CDR3 coding DNA: TGCGCCAGCAGCCCACGGACCCAGGGGGACACTGAAGCTTTCTTT. Its protein product is CASSPRTQGDTEAFF.

The J gene is TRBJ2-7, the V gene TRBV7-2; D may be TRBD2 (6 bases). This CDR3 region has 15 residues. CDR1 and CDR2 from the germline V gene are SGHTA and FQGNSA. V gave up 5 bases and J gave up 0 bases, with 14 bases separating them. The CDR3 DNA reads TGTGCCAGCAGCCCCGTGGGACTCCTCTCCTACGAGCAGTACTTC. Protein product: CASSPVGLLSYEQYF.

The CDR3 nucleotides are TGTGCCAGCAGCTTGGTACACAATTACAATGAGCAGTTCTTC. As protein: CASSLVHNYNEQFF. This sequence joins TRBV5-6 and TRBJ2-1; no clear D gene. Germline lookup yields CDR1 SGHDT and CDR2 YYEEEE. The CDR3 extends over 14 amino acids. Trimming stripped 0 bases from V and 4 bases from J, with 8 bases between.

This sequence joins TRBV28 and TRBJ1-5, with D hard to call. V was trimmed by 8 bases and J by 3 bases, leaving 11 bases between them. The germline V gene has CDR1 MDHEN and CDR2 SYDVKM. This CDR3 region has 13 residues. The CDR3 spells CASEGGVNQPQHF. CDR3 in DNA: TGTGCCAGCGAAGGCGGGGTCAATCAGCCCCAGCATTTT.

The V call is TRBV2, the J call TRBJ2-2, with 9 bases that match TRBD1. Germline lookup yields CDR1 SNHLY and CDR2 FYNNEI. This CDR3 has 15 residues. With V trimmed by 6 bases and J by 4 bases, 6 bases remained unmatched. CDR3: CASRGGTGITGELFF. The CDR3, as DNA: TGTGCCAGCAGGGGGGGGACAGGGATCACCGGGGAGCTGTTTTTT.

The rearrangement uses TRBV10-3 and TRBJ2-1, with D possibly being TRBD2 (5 bases). Germline V gene data show CDR1 as ENHRY and CDR2 as SYGVKD. The CDR3 has 15 residues. V was pared by 3 bases and J by 3 bases, with 12 bases between. The CDR3 loop reads CAISDRGLDYNEQFF. The DNA for the CDR3 is TGTGCCATCAGTGACAGAGGGCTTGACTACAATGAGCAGTTCTTC.

This chain joins TRBV5-4 and TRBJ2-5; 8 bases fit TRBD2. Germline-derived CDR1 and CDR2 are SGHNT and YYREEE (reference sequence). The CDR3 covers 14 residues. Trimming at V came to 4 bases and at J to 5 bases, leaving 7 bases not matched to a gene. In nucleotides, the CDR3 is TGTGCCAGCAGCGCAAAGGGACTAGTCGAGACCCAGTACTTC. Protein product: CASSAKGLVETQYF. The full variable domain, with the rest looked up from reference TRBV5-4 and TRBJ2-5, is ETGVTQSPTHLIKTRGQQVTLRCSSQSGHNTVSWYQQALGQGPQFIFQYYREEENGRGNFPPRFSGLQFPNYSSELNVNALELDDSALYLCASSAKGLVETQYFGPGTRLLVL.

The chain links TRBV7-2 to TRBJ2-1; 9 bases fit TRBD1. Trimming took 5 bases from V and 5 from J; bases not matched to a gene: 4. CDR3 size: 14 residues. Germline loops: CDR1 SGHTA, CDR2 FQGNSA. The CDR3 DNA follows: TGTGCCAGCAGCCGGGACAGGGTTGACAATGAGCAGTTCTTC. It codes for CASSRDRVDNEQFF.

V usage is TRBV10-3 and J usage is TRBJ2-1, with D perhaps TRBD2 (5 bases). Germline V gives CDR1 ENHRY, CDR2 SYGVKD. This CDR3 contains 14 residues. The V end lost 3 bases, the J end lost 6 bases, and 12 bases lay between the germline ends. The CDR3 loop reads CAISEGTSSNEQFF. The CDR3 bases are TGTGCCATCAGTGAAGGAACTAGTAGCAATGAGCAGTTCTTC.

CDR3 in DNA: TGTGCCAGCCGAATTCAGATTTATAGCAATCAGCCCCAGCATTTT. It is translated as CASRIQIYSNQPQHF. This sequence joins TRBV6-5 and TRBJ1-5; D remains unclear. The CDR3 runs 15 residues. Germline-derived CDR1 and CDR2 are MNHEY and SVGAGI. Between the trimmed V and J ends, which lost 8 bases and 0 bases, there was a span of 14 bases.

This clone was counted a few times. In nucleotides, the CDR3 is TGCAGTGCTAGAGATCTCTACGAGCAGTACTTC. It specifies CSARDLYEQYF. The chain is built from TRBV20-1 and TRBJ2-7; the D is unclear. CDR1 is DFQATT, CDR2 SNEGSKA, per germline (reference sequence). The V and J ends lost 0 bases and 3 bases respectively, with 3 bases between them. The CDR3 spans 11 residues.

The genes are TRBV30 and TRBJ2-5; 11 nucleotides match TRBD2. The CDR3 length is 13 residues. The trim removed 5 bases at V and 5 bases at J, leaving 4 bases unmatched. CDR1 is GTSNPN, CDR2 SVGIG, per germline (reference sequence). The CDR3 DNA sequence: TGTGCCTGGGCCTGGACTAGCGGGGAGACCCAGTACTTC. Protein: CAWAWTSGETQYF.

The chain has TRBV5-1 and TRBJ2-5; weak D call: TRBD1 (6 bases). The CDR3 is made up of 13 amino acids. V shed 7 bases and J shed 3 bases, with 13 bases lying between them. Per the germline V gene, CDR1 is SGHRS and CDR2 is YFSETQ. CDR3 amino acids: CASARWTEETQYF. CDR3 in DNA: TGCGCCAGCGCCCGGTGGACAGAAGAGACCCAGTACTTC.